These T cell receptor beta chains were read from a single sample in a study of CD8+CD57+ T cells in acquired aplastic anemia. MiXCR was run by TCRdb on the reads, yielding one entry per CDR3 protein. This table has under 200,000 distinct CDR3 sequences, 71% appearing once. Sequenced: sorted CD4+, CD8+, or CD8+CD57+ T cells (not recorded which) from PBMCs. These receptors all come from a human donor with aplastic anemia. Each CDR3 is given with its conserved first and last residue. Each record gives: clone size, J gene, V gene, D gene, CDR3 protein, CDR3 DNA. D genes are given only for firm matches. Clone size is shown for a subset of rows, as once, few, many or a class of expanded clone.

clone size: once
J gene: TRBJ1-2
V gene: TRBV7-2
D gene: TRBD1
CDR3 protein: CASSQSPDRVVDGYTF
CDR3 DNA: TGTGCCAGCAGCCAATCCCCCGACAGGGTAGTCGATGGCTACACCTTC

clone size: -
J gene: TRBJ2-3
V gene: TRBV7-9
D gene: -
CDR3 protein: CASSEGRPTTDTQYF
CDR3 DNA: TGCGCCAGCAGCGAGGGGAGGCCCACCACAGATACGCAGTATTTT

clone size: -
J gene: TRBJ1-2
V gene: TRBV20-1
D gene: -
CDR3 protein: CSARGAGVDGYTF
CDR3 DNA: TGCAGTGCTAGAGGGGCCGGGGTCGATGGCTACACCTTC

clone size: -
J gene: TRBJ1-1
V gene: TRBV19
D gene: TRBD1
CDR3 protein: CASSYRGVNTEAFF
CDR3 DNA: TGTGCCAGTAGCTACAGGGGGGTGAACACTGAAGCTTTCTTT

clone size: -
J gene: TRBJ2-7
V gene: TRBV10-3
D gene: TRBD2
CDR3 protein: CAIRLGTSGGEQYF
CDR3 DNA: TGTGCCATCCGACTCGGGACTAGCGGCGGCGAGCAGTACTTC

clone size: -
J gene: TRBJ2-1
V gene: TRBV20-1
D gene: TRBD2
CDR3 protein: CSANLKRGRYNEQFF
CDR3 DNA: TGCAGTGCTAATCTCAAGCGGGGGCGTTACAATGAGCAGTTCTTC

clone size: few
J gene: TRBJ2-7
V gene: TRBV5-6
D gene: TRBD1
CDR3 protein: CASSMDRSYEQYF
CDR3 DNA: TGTGCCAGCAGCATGGACAGGTCCTACGAGCAGTACTTC

clone size: -
J gene: TRBJ1-6
V gene: TRBV20-1
D gene: -
CDR3 protein: CSARDPGRNSPLHF
CDR3 DNA: TGCAGTGCTAGAGATCCGGGCCGCAATTCACCCCTCCACTTT

clone size: -
J gene: TRBJ1-5
V gene: TRBV28
D gene: -
CDR3 protein: CASTPGWYQPQHF
CDR3 DNA: TGTGCCAGCACCCCGGGCTGGTATCAGCCCCAGCATTTT

clone size: once
J gene: TRBJ2-5
V gene: TRBV10-1
D gene: -
CDR3 protein: CASRRGLSQGETQYF
CDR3 DNA: TGCGCCAGCAGAAGGGGACTCTCTCAGGGGGAGACCCAGTACTTC

clone size: -
J gene: TRBJ2-7
V gene: TRBV10-3
D gene: TRBD1
CDR3 protein: CASRRTGAPEQYF
CDR3 DNA: TGTGCCAGCAGGAGGACAGGGGCACCCGAGCAGTACTTC

clone size: -
J gene: TRBJ2-2
V gene: TRBV24-1
D gene: -
CDR3 protein: CATSDYFGNTGELFF
CDR3 DNA: TGTGCCACCAGTGATTATTTTGGGAACACCGGGGAGCTGTTTTTT

clone size: -
J gene: TRBJ2-5
V gene: TRBV9
D gene: TRBD2
CDR3 protein: CASRTGAASGGTQYF
CDR3 DNA: TGTGCCAGCAGGACCGGGGCAGCCTCGGGAGGGACCCAGTACTTC

clone size: many
J gene: TRBJ1-6
V gene: TRBV14
D gene: -
CDR3 protein: CASRGRGPRPLHF
CDR3 DNA: TGTGCCAGCAGAGGGAGGGGCCCTCGACCCCTCCACTTT

clone size: -
J gene: TRBJ1-3
V gene: TRBV20-1
D gene: -
CDR3 protein: CSATTSNTIYF
CDR3 DNA: TGCAGTGCCACGACATCCAACACCATATATTTT

clone size: -
J gene: TRBJ1-2
V gene: TRBV25-1
D gene: -
CDR3 protein: CASSELTRGYTF
CDR3 DNA: TGTGCCAGCAGTGAATTGACCCGTGGCTACACCTTC

clone size: -
J gene: TRBJ2-5
V gene: TRBV29-1
D gene: -
CDR3 protein: CSVAPNQETQYF
CDR3 DNA: TGCAGCGTTGCACCGAACCAAGAGACCCAGTACTTC

clone size: once
J gene: TRBJ2-2
V gene: TRBV5-1
D gene: TRBD2
CDR3 protein: CASRPTSGSSGELFF
CDR3 DNA: TGCGCCAGCAGGCCGACTAGCGGGAGTTCCGGGGAGCTGTTTTTT

clone size: -
J gene: TRBJ2-4
V gene: TRBV5-1
D gene: TRBD1
CDR3 protein: CASSFGTAKNIQYF
CDR3 DNA: TGCGCCAGCAGCTTCGGGACAGCTAAAAACATTCAGTACTTC

clone size: -
J gene: TRBJ2-1
V gene: TRBV19
D gene: TRBD1
CDR3 protein: CASSWTGGLLGNEQFF
CDR3 DNA: TGTGCATCGTCCTGGACAGGGGGCCTTCTTGGTAATGAGCAGTTCTTC

clone size: few
J gene: TRBJ1-2
V gene: TRBV10-3
D gene: -
CDR3 protein: CAISESQGYNYGYTF
CDR3 DNA: TGTGCCATCAGTGAGTCCCAGGGGTATAACTATGGCTACACCTTC

clone size: few
J gene: TRBJ2-2
V gene: TRBV15
D gene: -
CDR3 protein: CATSRGGQTNTGELFF
CDR3 DNA: TGTGCCACCAGCAGAGGTGGACAGACGAACACCGGGGAGCTGTTTTTT

clone size: -
J gene: TRBJ2-6
V gene: TRBV5-6
D gene: -
CDR3 protein: CASIQRGRQSSGANVLTF
CDR3 DNA: TGTGCCAGCATCCAACGGGGCAGACAGAGCTCTGGGGCCAACGTCCTGACTTTC

clone size: -
J gene: TRBJ2-1
V gene: TRBV15
D gene: -
CDR3 protein: CATSRDLGREQFF
CDR3 DNA: TGTGCCACCAGCAGAGATTTGGGCAGGGAGCAGTTCTTC

clone size: -
J gene: TRBJ2-6
V gene: TRBV5-1
D gene: -
CDR3 protein: CASRDVSGANVLTF
CDR3 DNA: TGCGCCAGCAGGGACGTCTCTGGGGCCAACGTCCTGACTTTC

clone size: once
J gene: TRBJ2-7
V gene: TRBV12-3/TRBV12-4
D gene: -
CDR3 protein: CASSPDRFTYEQYF
CDR3 DNA: TGTGCCAGCAGTCCTGACAGGTTCACCTACGAGCAGTACTTC

clone size: -
J gene: TRBJ2-7
V gene: TRBV20-1
D gene: -
CDR3 protein: CSAPLEGGREQYF
CDR3 DNA: TGCAGTGCTCCCTTGGAGGGGGGGCGGGAGCAGTACTTC

clone size: -
J gene: TRBJ2-7
V gene: TRBV7-2
D gene: TRBD2
CDR3 protein: CASSDGLAGTDEQYF
CDR3 DNA: TGCGCCAGCAGCGACGGACTAGCGGGTACAGATGAGCAGTACTTC

clone size: -
J gene: TRBJ2-7
V gene: TRBV5-6
D gene: -
CDR3 protein: CASSRGGDSFYEQYF
CDR3 DNA: TGTGCCAGCAGCCGGGGGGGGGACAGCTTCTACGAGCAGTACTTC

clone size: -
J gene: TRBJ1-3
V gene: TRBV20-1
D gene: -
CDR3 protein: CSARDPPPRETDSGNTIYF
CDR3 DNA: TGCAGTGCTAGAGATCCACCCCCTCGAGAGACGGACTCTGGAAACACCATATATTTT

clone size: -
J gene: TRBJ1-1
V gene: TRBV19
D gene: -
CDR3 protein: CASTRGESTEAFF
CDR3 DNA: TGTGCCAGTACTCGCGGGGAGAGCACTGAAGCTTTCTTT

clone size: -
J gene: TRBJ1-6
V gene: TRBV7-9
D gene: TRBD1
CDR3 protein: CASSTRDSLNSPLHF
CDR3 DNA: TGTGCCAGCAGCACCCGGGACAGCCTTAATTCACCCCTCCACTTT

clone size: -
J gene: TRBJ2-3
V gene: TRBV7-2
D gene: TRBD1
CDR3 protein: CASSLDRGGADTQYF
CDR3 DNA: TGTGCCAGCAGCTTAGATCGAGGGGGCGCAGATACGCAGTATTTT

clone size: -
J gene: TRBJ1-5
V gene: TRBV19
D gene: TRBD1
CDR3 protein: CASSIARGLNQPQHF
CDR3 DNA: TGTGCCAGTAGTATAGCCAGGGGGCTCAATCAGCCCCAGCATTTT

clone size: few
J gene: TRBJ1-1
V gene: TRBV29-1
D gene: TRBD1
CDR3 protein: CSVSETGRTEAFF
CDR3 DNA: TGCAGCGTTTCGGAGACAGGGCGTACTGAAGCTTTCTTT

clone size: few
J gene: TRBJ2-7
V gene: TRBV13
D gene: -
CDR3 protein: CASSVLQGGYEQYF
CDR3 DNA: TGTGCCAGCAGCGTCCTACAGGGTGGCTACGAGCAGTACTTC

clone size: once
J gene: TRBJ2-1
V gene: TRBV10-3
D gene: TRBD1
CDR3 protein: CANSQGSGSYNEQFF
CDR3 DNA: TGTGCCAATTCACAGGGGTCAGGCTCCTACAATGAGCAGTTCTTC

clone size: few
J gene: TRBJ1-1
V gene: TRBV29-1
D gene: -
CDR3 protein: CSVRLGTTEAFF
CDR3 DNA: TGCAGCGTTCGGCTTGGGACCACTGAAGCTTTCTTT

clone size: -
J gene: TRBJ1-1
V gene: TRBV7-9
D gene: -
CDR3 protein: CASSLVSEGVGGKAFF
CDR3 DNA: TGTGCCAGCAGCTTAGTTTCGGAGGGGGTCGGCGGTAAGGCTTTCTTT

clone size: few
J gene: TRBJ2-7
V gene: TRBV7-9
D gene: TRBD1
CDR3 protein: CASSAGQGFDPYEQYF
CDR3 DNA: TGTGCCAGCAGCGCAGGACAGGGGTTCGACCCCTACGAGCAGTACTTC

clone size: once
J gene: TRBJ2-1
V gene: TRBV7-6
D gene: -
CDR3 protein: CASSQVPRTGRDEQFF
CDR3 DNA: TGTGCCAGCAGCCAAGTTCCCCGGACAGGGAGGGATGAGCAGTTCTTC